The rows below give T cell receptor beta chains drawn from one sample of a study of technical replicates of blood from a few donors. Libraries were prepared by immunoSEQ multiplex PCR; TCRdb keeps only in-frame clonotypes and omits some of them. The sample holds tens of thousands of clones; 95% are singletons and the top ten take roughly 0.28%. Sequenced: T cells isolated from PBMCs. These receptor sequences come from a human donor in good health. Each CDR3 is given with its conserved first and last residue. Each record gives: V gene, CDR3 protein.

V gene: TRBV10-1
CDR3 protein: CASSGTNLQETQYF

V gene: TRBV5-1
CDR3 protein: CASSLSVRESTDTQYF

V gene: TRBV5-1
CDR3 protein: CASSFTGTGVKKLFF

V gene: TRBV14
CDR3 protein: CASSLGGTFGGYTF

V gene: TRBV5-4
CDR3 protein: CASSSAGGAYEQYF

V gene: TRBV6-8
CDR3 protein: CASSYSGWGDEQFF

V gene: TRBV19
CDR3 protein: CASSREWRSSPLHF

V gene: TRBV7-2
CDR3 protein: CASSLINGLVTGELFF

V gene: TRBV7-9
CDR3 protein: CASSPAPGLALQQFF

V gene: TRBV6-1
CDR3 protein: CASSELGDSSPLHF

V gene: TRBV5-3
CDR3 protein: CARSMGQGMRGANVLTF

V gene: TRBV2
CDR3 protein: CASSESGALHF

V gene: TRBV5-4
CDR3 protein: CASSLDSGTSGRHEQFF

V gene: TRBV19
CDR3 protein: CASSIDRIGGYTF

V gene: TRBV5-4
CDR3 protein: CASSFSGEAEAFF

V gene: TRBV19
CDR3 protein: CASSIGGNGYGYTF

V gene: TRBV5-1
CDR3 protein: CASSLAVYNEQFF

V gene: TRBV5-4
CDR3 protein: CASSLGTEVETQYF

V gene: TRBV5-1
CDR3 protein: CASSLDNRIGNTIYF

V gene: TRBV29-1
CDR3 protein: CSVRLVEQYF

V gene: TRBV27
CDR3 protein: CASSRLSENNSPLHF

V gene: TRBV15
CDR3 protein: CATSEGRGGNQPQHF

V gene: TRBV30
CDR3 protein: CAWQGQGREKLFF

V gene: TRBV5-4
CDR3 protein: CASSHRGEGDTQYF

V gene: TRBV29-1
CDR3 protein: CSVDTQREVINEQFF

V gene: TRBV9
CDR3 protein: CASSPGLADMDTQYF

V gene: TRBV30
CDR3 protein: CAWSGGQNGELFF

V gene: TRBV4-1
CDR3 protein: CASSQGGLAGLQETQYF

V gene: TRBV6-4
CDR3 protein: CASSAGAGDTQYF

V gene: TRBV9
CDR3 protein: CASSEHEGGHYVGYTF

V gene: TRBV7-2
CDR3 protein: CASSPGQGETQYF

V gene: TRBV29-1
CDR3 protein: CSVEGGRTNEQFF

V gene: TRBV7-6
CDR3 protein: CASREYGLAGEEQFF

V gene: TRBV5-5
CDR3 protein: CASSVAPTREDTQYF

V gene: TRBV4-2
CDR3 protein: CASSQAATGGSGELFF

V gene: TRBV4-1
CDR3 protein: CASSQVSGVIDTQYF

V gene: TRBV28
CDR3 protein: CASSQLQPQHF

V gene: TRBV2
CDR3 protein: CARREAAPGTEAFF

V gene: TRBV7-6
CDR3 protein: CASSSILAGLYEQYF

V gene: TRBV28
CDR3 protein: CASSLLALDEQYF

V gene: TRBV5-4
CDR3 protein: CASSLSGATEAFF

V gene: TRBV5-1
CDR3 protein: CASSLGLAGGIYEQYF

V gene: TRBV5-1
CDR3 protein: CASSLEGSLYEQYF

V gene: TRBV5-1
CDR3 protein: CASSQANSPLHF

V gene: TRBV6-5
CDR3 protein: CASSTGTGDYNEQFF

V gene: TRBV19
CDR3 protein: CASSIRQGIGSPLHF

V gene: TRBV6-6
CDR3 protein: CASSYGNRGGGEKLFF

V gene: TRBV4-2
CDR3 protein: CASSQESGTLYEQYF

V gene: TRBV7-8
CDR3 protein: CASSLEHHQETQYF

V gene: TRBV28
CDR3 protein: CASSLPTGPIYTEAFF

V gene: TRBV4-1
CDR3 protein: CASSQEYGGVEAFF

V gene: TRBV25-1
CDR3 protein: CASSESGTGQYF

V gene: TRBV2
CDR3 protein: CASSEMAGPTYEQYF

V gene: TRBV28
CDR3 protein: CASSLPGQAISNQPQHF